The rows below give T cell receptor beta chains drawn from one sample of a study of shared clonotypes between healthy human individuals. Measured with immunoSEQ multiplex PCR; TCRdb has only the in-frame clones, and not every one. The repertoire holds millions of clones, with roughly 94% as singletons. Sequenced material: naive CD8+ T cells sorted from blood. The origin of the receptors is a man between 18 and 29 years old in good health. CDR3s include the opening cysteine and the closing phenylalanine or tryptophan. The order of the fields is J gene, V gene, D gene, clone size, CDR3 DNA, CDR3 protein. A D gene is named only where the DNA matches it firmly. A clone size is listed for some rows: how often the clone was seen (once, few, many), or a class if it is expanded.

j_call: TRBJ1-2
v_call: TRBV15
d_call: .
clone_size: .
cdr3_nt: TGTGCCACCAGCAGAGATAAGAGGGACCACTATGGCTACACCTTC
cdr3_aa: CATSRDKRDHYGYTF

j_call: TRBJ1-1
v_call: TRBV4-1
d_call: .
clone_size: .
cdr3_nt: TGCGCCAGCAGCCAAGGGACAGCGAGGAACACTGAAGCTTTCTTT
cdr3_aa: CASSQGTARNTEAFF

j_call: TRBJ2-7
v_call: TRBV7-9
d_call: .
clone_size: .
cdr3_nt: TGTGCCAGCAGCTTAGCTGCCCCGCGCGAGCAGTACTTC
cdr3_aa: CASSLAAPREQYF

j_call: TRBJ2-1
v_call: TRBV9
d_call: TRBD1
clone_size: .
cdr3_nt: TGTGCCAGCAGCGTAGCACAGGGGGCGCGGAATGAGCAGTTCTTC
cdr3_aa: CASSVAQGARNEQFF

j_call: TRBJ1-1
v_call: TRBV19
d_call: TRBD1
clone_size: .
cdr3_nt: TGTGCCAGTAGTATACAGACAGGGAAGTTTGAAGCTTTCTTT
cdr3_aa: CASSIQTGKFEAFF

j_call: TRBJ2-2
v_call: TRBV10-1
d_call: .
clone_size: few
cdr3_nt: TGCGCCACCAGTAACACCGGGGAGCTGTTTTTT
cdr3_aa: CATSNTGELFF

j_call: TRBJ2-1
v_call: TRBV6-4
d_call: .
clone_size: once
cdr3_nt: TGTGCCAGCAGTGACGACGGGGCCGGGTACAATGAGCAGTTCTTC
cdr3_aa: CASSDDGAGYNEQFF

j_call: TRBJ2-7
v_call: TRBV5-6
d_call: .
clone_size: .
cdr3_nt: TGTGCCAGCAGCTTGAGGGGAAACGGTTTCGACGAGCAGTACTTC
cdr3_aa: CASSLRGNGFDEQYF

j_call: TRBJ2-7
v_call: TRBV10-3
d_call: TRBD2
clone_size: .
cdr3_nt: TGTGCCATCAGTGAGGGGACTAGCGGCAGAACCTACGAGCAGTACTTC
cdr3_aa: CAISEGTSGRTYEQYF

j_call: TRBJ1-2
v_call: TRBV6-5
d_call: .
clone_size: .
cdr3_nt: TGTGCCAGCAGTTACTCCTGGGGGAATGGCTACACCTTC
cdr3_aa: CASSYSWGNGYTF

j_call: TRBJ2-5
v_call: TRBV7-9
d_call: .
clone_size: .
cdr3_nt: TGTGCCAGCAGCTTAGAAGCAGGGTTGGGCCCTCAACAAGAGACCCAGTACTTC
cdr3_aa: CASSLEAGLGPQQETQYF

j_call: TRBJ2-3
v_call: TRBV7-6
d_call: .
clone_size: .
cdr3_nt: TGTGCCAGCAGCTGGGCTGGGGACCCCACAGATACGCAGTATTTT
cdr3_aa: CASSWAGDPTDTQYF

j_call: TRBJ2-7
v_call: TRBV4-1
d_call: .
clone_size: .
cdr3_nt: TGCGCCAGCAGCCAAGAGCGCTCCTCCTACGAGCAGTACTTC
cdr3_aa: CASSQERSSYEQYF

j_call: TRBJ2-1
v_call: TRBV4-1
d_call: .
clone_size: .
cdr3_nt: TGCGCCAGCAGCCAAGCACTCGGCAATGAGCAGTTCTTC
cdr3_aa: CASSQALGNEQFF

j_call: TRBJ2-1
v_call: TRBV7-9
d_call: .
clone_size: .
cdr3_nt: TGTGCCAGCAGCTTCTCCGGGACCGACAATGAGCAGTTCTTC
cdr3_aa: CASSFSGTDNEQFF

j_call: TRBJ2-5
v_call: TRBV6-1
d_call: .
clone_size: .
cdr3_nt: TGTGCCAGCAGTGAATTTTGGAAAGAGACCCAGTACTTC
cdr3_aa: CASSEFWKETQYF

j_call: TRBJ2-7
v_call: TRBV13
d_call: .
clone_size: .
cdr3_nt: TGTGCCAGCAGCGAAAACTACGAGCAGTACTTC
cdr3_aa: CASSENYEQYF

j_call: TRBJ2-5
v_call: TRBV5-4
d_call: .
clone_size: once
cdr3_nt: TGTGCCAGCTCCACGCCGGGGGAAATGGAGACCCAGTACTTC
cdr3_aa: CASSTPGEMETQYF

j_call: TRBJ2-5
v_call: TRBV29-1
d_call: .
clone_size: .
cdr3_nt: TGCAGCGTTGATTCGGGGGAAGAGACCCAGTACTTC
cdr3_aa: CSVDSGEETQYF

j_call: TRBJ2-7
v_call: TRBV4-1
d_call: TRBD1
clone_size: .
cdr3_nt: TGCGCCAGCAGCCAACACGGGACAGGGGCCAGCGAGCAGTACTTC
cdr3_aa: CASSQHGTGASEQYF

j_call: TRBJ2-3
v_call: TRBV7-2
d_call: .
clone_size: .
cdr3_nt: TGTGCCAGCAGCTTAGTGTCAGGGGATACGCAGTATTTT
cdr3_aa: CASSLVSGDTQYF

j_call: TRBJ1-3
v_call: TRBV7-8
d_call: .
clone_size: .
cdr3_nt: TGTGCCAGCCGCCCGGGGGCAGGTGGAACTGGAAACACCATATATTTT
cdr3_aa: CASRPGAGGTGNTIYF

j_call: TRBJ2-2
v_call: TRBV5-6
d_call: TRBD2
clone_size: .
cdr3_nt: TGTGCCAGCAGCTTGGAGCTAGCGGGAGAGTCCGGGGAGCTGTTTTTT
cdr3_aa: CASSLELAGESGELFF

j_call: TRBJ1-2
v_call: TRBV6-5
d_call: .
clone_size: .
cdr3_nt: TGTGCCAGCAGTTACAGCCCAGGGAACTATGGCTACACCTTC
cdr3_aa: CASSYSPGNYGYTF

j_call: TRBJ2-1
v_call: TRBV2
d_call: TRBD2
clone_size: .
cdr3_nt: TGTGCCAGCAGTAGGTTAGCGGGGGGGCAGTCGAATGAGCAGTTCTTC
cdr3_aa: CASSRLAGGQSNEQFF

j_call: TRBJ2-2
v_call: TRBV11-3
d_call: .
clone_size: once
cdr3_nt: TGTGCCAGCAGCTTAAAACGGGGAACCGGGGAGCTGTTTTTT
cdr3_aa: CASSLKRGTGELFF

j_call: TRBJ2-5
v_call: TRBV7-9
d_call: .
clone_size: .
cdr3_nt: TGTGCCAGCAGCCCAGAAGACAGGCAAGAGACCCAGTACTTC
cdr3_aa: CASSPEDRQETQYF

j_call: TRBJ1-5
v_call: TRBV6-6
d_call: .
clone_size: .
cdr3_nt: TGTGCCAGCCTTTGGGGGAGTAACCAGCCCCAGCATTTT
cdr3_aa: CASLWGSNQPQHF

j_call: TRBJ1-5
v_call: TRBV6-1
d_call: .
clone_size: .
cdr3_nt: TGTGCCAGCAGTGGGGCAGGGGTAAGCAATCAGCCCCAGCATTTT
cdr3_aa: CASSGAGVSNQPQHF

j_call: TRBJ2-7
v_call: TRBV27
d_call: .
clone_size: once
cdr3_nt: TGTGCCAGCAGCCGATTTGTTGGGGGGCTCAACGAGCAGTACTTC
cdr3_aa: CASSRFVGGLNEQYF

j_call: TRBJ1-6
v_call: TRBV11-2
d_call: .
clone_size: .
cdr3_nt: TGTGCCAGCAGCTTAAGGGAGTTTGGGGGAGGCGATTCACCCCTCCACTTT
cdr3_aa: CASSLREFGGGDSPLHF

j_call: TRBJ1-1
v_call: TRBV27
d_call: .
clone_size: .
cdr3_nt: TGTGCCAGCAGTTTATCGAGGGGTGAAATGAACACTGAAGCTTTCTTT
cdr3_aa: CASSLSRGEMNTEAFF

j_call: TRBJ2-3
v_call: TRBV13
d_call: TRBD1
clone_size: .
cdr3_nt: TGTGCCAGCAGCTCCGCAAAGACAGGGGTCACAGATACGCAGTATTTT
cdr3_aa: CASSSAKTGVTDTQYF

j_call: TRBJ2-7
v_call: TRBV19
d_call: .
clone_size: .
cdr3_nt: TGTGCCAGTAGTATCGGCAGAGCCTACGAGCAGTACTTC
cdr3_aa: CASSIGRAYEQYF

j_call: TRBJ2-1
v_call: TRBV27
d_call: TRBD2
clone_size: .
cdr3_nt: TGTGCCACTCGGACTAGCGGGATGTACAATGAGCAGTTCTTC
cdr3_aa: CATRTSGMYNEQFF

j_call: TRBJ1-2
v_call: TRBV27
d_call: TRBD1
clone_size: .
cdr3_nt: TGTGCCAGCAGTTTATCTACAGGGGGCGAGATATATGGCTACACCTTC
cdr3_aa: CASSLSTGGEIYGYTF

j_call: TRBJ1-2
v_call: TRBV29-1
d_call: .
clone_size: .
cdr3_nt: TGCAGCGTTCCGCCCGACAGGCCCGGTGGCTACACCTTC
cdr3_aa: CSVPPDRPGGYTF

j_call: TRBJ1-2
v_call: TRBV28
d_call: .
clone_size: .
cdr3_nt: TGTGCCAGCAGTCAATGGTCAGCGTCGTGGGGCTACACCTTC
cdr3_aa: CASSQWSASWGYTF

j_call: TRBJ2-7
v_call: TRBV6-1
d_call: .
clone_size: .
cdr3_nt: TGTGCCAGCACCCTTGACCCCGGGGAAACCTACGAGCAGTACTTC
cdr3_aa: CASTLDPGETYEQYF

j_call: TRBJ2-1
v_call: TRBV27
d_call: TRBD2
clone_size: .
cdr3_nt: TGTGCCAGCAGTCCGTTCGCGGGGGGTGTAAATGAGCAGTTCTTC
cdr3_aa: CASSPFAGGVNEQFF

j_call: TRBJ1-2
v_call: TRBV5-6
d_call: .
clone_size: .
cdr3_nt: TGTGCCAGCTGTCAGGCCCCCAGTGAGGGGAGTAAGCACACCTTC
cdr3_aa: CASCQAPSEGSKHTF

j_call: TRBJ1-4
v_call: TRBV7-9
d_call: .
clone_size: .
cdr3_nt: TGTGCCAGCTCGAAGGGATCAGAAAAACTGTTTTTT
cdr3_aa: CASSKGSEKLFF